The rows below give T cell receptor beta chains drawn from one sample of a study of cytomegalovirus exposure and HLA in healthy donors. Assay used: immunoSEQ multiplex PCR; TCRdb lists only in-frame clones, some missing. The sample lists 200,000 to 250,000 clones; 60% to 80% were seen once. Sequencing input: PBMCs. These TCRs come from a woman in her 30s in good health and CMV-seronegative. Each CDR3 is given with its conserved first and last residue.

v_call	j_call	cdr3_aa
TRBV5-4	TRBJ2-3	CASSKGTSGIGDTQYF
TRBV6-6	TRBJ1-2	CASSYSKGHPEGYTF
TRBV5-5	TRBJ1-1	CASSSGGSTEAFF
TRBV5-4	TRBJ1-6	CASSLDLGSPLHF
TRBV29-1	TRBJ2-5	CSVDGARNEQETQYF
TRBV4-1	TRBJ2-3	CASSQASGKLTDTQYF
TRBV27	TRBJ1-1	CASSLRQDPCKAFF
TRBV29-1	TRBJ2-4	CSVGGDSNIQYF
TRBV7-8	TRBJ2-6	CASSLTGVSSGANVLTF
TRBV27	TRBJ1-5	CASSPTWGGGGNQPQHF
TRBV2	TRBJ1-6	CASREESPLHF
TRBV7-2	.	CASSRAEFYEQYF
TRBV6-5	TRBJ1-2	CASSPPSGAPNGYTF
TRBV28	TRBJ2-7	CASSSAGTGHYEQYF
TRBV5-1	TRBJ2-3	CASSAPGLSTDTQYF
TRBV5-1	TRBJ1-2	CASSPNYRDSLYGYPF
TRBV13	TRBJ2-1	CASSFGAGGYNEQFF